This T cell receptor beta chain is drawn from a study of OX40 agonist ivuxolimab in advanced cancers. Per the germline V gene, CDR1 is LNHDA and CDR2 is SQIVND (reference sequence). Trimming took 5 bases from V and 2 from J, leaving 16 bases between them. CDR3 length equals 15 residues. Clones were read by immunoSEQ multiplex PCR, and TCRdb kept only the in-frame ones, dropping some. In the table there are roughly 60,000 clones, over 80% of which are singletons. Sample: CD4+ or CD8+ T cells sorted from blood, taken in a trial of the OX40 agonist ivuxolimab. The source of this sequence is an adult with an advanced solid tumor such as melanoma, head and neck, liver or kidney cancer. This chain uses TRBV19 with TRBJ2-7; possibly TRBD1 for D (6 bases). CDR3 coding DNA: TGTGCCAGTAGTCCCACGGGACACGGAACCTACGAGCAGTACTTC. Amino acid sequence: CASSPTGHGTYEQYF.